This T cell receptor beta chain was documented in a study of T cells in Graves' hyperthyroidism and ophthalmopathy. Researchers amplified the TCR beta CDR3 regions from RNA transcripts. A set of HTBI primers served as the primers for a first-round RT-PCR of the TCR CDR3. TCRdb called the multiplex PCR reads again in MiXCR, with one record for every CDR3 protein. The sample yields a few hundred thousand distinct CDR3 sequences, roughly 20% seen once. Graves' hyperthyroidism qualified as stable when ophthalmopathy did not progress within 18 months. Disease duration under 2 months; hyperthyroidism patients were aged 18 to 65. Those patients with uncontrolled infection, other autoimmune disease, pregnancy or lactation were excluded. Findings of the study overall: Among clonotypes expanded in thyroid above 0.001, most were also found in blood.

Comment on this clonotype: Antigen specificity is unknown.

Material for sequencing was blood. The clonotype comes from a man between 18 and 29 years old with Graves' hyperthyroidism.

The CDR3 protein is CASSMHRGHTF. The CDR3 DNA reads TGTGCCAGTAGTATGCATAGGGGCCACACCTTC. The chain joins TRBV19 to TRBJ1-2, with D possibly TRBD1 on 5 matching bases. Germline-derived CDR1 and CDR2 are LNHDA and SQIVND (reference sequence). The CDR3 runs 11 residues. The germline V and J ends were trimmed by 3 bases and 12 bases, with 11 bases remaining between them.